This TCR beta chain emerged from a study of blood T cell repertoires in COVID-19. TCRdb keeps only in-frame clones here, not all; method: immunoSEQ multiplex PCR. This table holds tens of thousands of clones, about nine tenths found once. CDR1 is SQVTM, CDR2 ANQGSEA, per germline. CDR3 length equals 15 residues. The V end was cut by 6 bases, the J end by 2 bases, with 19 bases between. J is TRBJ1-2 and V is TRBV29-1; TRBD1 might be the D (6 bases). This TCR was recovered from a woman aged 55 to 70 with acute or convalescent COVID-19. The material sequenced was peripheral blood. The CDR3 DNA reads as TGCAGCGTCCGTGCTACAGGGAGGGGAAACTATGGCTACACCTTC. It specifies CSVRATGRGNYGYTF.